The table lists the clone carrying this TCR beta chain with a few counts. Its antigen is still unknown. Constant-segment-primed 5'RACE gave TCR alpha and TCR beta cDNA libraries with sample barcodes and UMIs. TCRdb independently ran MiXCR on the 5' RACE reads; one entry per CDR3 protein. Among about 440,000 distinct CDR3 sequences listed, 20% were seen once. The data were obtained in a study of T-cell memory formation after mild COVID-19. Looking at the study overall: Clusters were largely donor specific. Overall study results and limits: The study detected some responding clones in pre-infection memory, suggesting cross-reactive memory joined.

The germline gives CDR1 SGHKS, CDR2 YYEKEE (reference sequence). The CDR3 consists of 13 residues. The V gene lost 4 bases and the J gene lost 2 bases, with 8 bases spanning the gap. The sample comprised PBMCs or a T cell subset sorted from them (not recorded which). This chain links TRBV5-5 with TRBJ2-3; no firm D call. The sequence came from an adult woman who had mild COVID-19 (a few samples of this study predate the infection). Cell type and time point are not known. CDR3 nucleotide sequence: TGTGCCAGCAGCGTGGAGTTCACAGATACGCAGTATTTT. Its protein product is CASSVEFTDTQYF.